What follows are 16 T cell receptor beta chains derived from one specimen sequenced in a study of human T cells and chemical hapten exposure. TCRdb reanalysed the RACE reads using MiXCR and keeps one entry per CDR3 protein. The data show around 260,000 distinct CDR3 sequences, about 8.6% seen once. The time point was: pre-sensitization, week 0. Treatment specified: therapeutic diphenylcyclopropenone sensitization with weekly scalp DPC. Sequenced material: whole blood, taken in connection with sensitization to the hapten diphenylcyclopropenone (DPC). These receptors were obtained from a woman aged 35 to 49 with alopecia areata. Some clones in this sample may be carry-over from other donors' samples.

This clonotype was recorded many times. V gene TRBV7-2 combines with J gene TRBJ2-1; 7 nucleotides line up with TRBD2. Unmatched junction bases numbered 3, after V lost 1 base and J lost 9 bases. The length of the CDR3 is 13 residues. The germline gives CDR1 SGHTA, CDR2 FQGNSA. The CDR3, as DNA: TGTGCCAGCAGCTTAGACGGGAGGTTTGAGCAGTTCTTC. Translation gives CASSLDGRFEQFF.

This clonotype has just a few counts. As DNA, the CDR3 is TGTGCCAGCAGTCGGCCCCCGGGGCGAGGGGGTTACAATGAGCAGTTCTTC. It encodes CASSRPPGRGGYNEQFF. The genes are TRBV12-3 or TRBV12-4 and TRBJ2-1; TRBD1 might be the D (6 bases). This CDR3 is 17 amino acids long. The germline V and J ends were trimmed by 5 bases and 4 bases, with 21 bases remaining between them.

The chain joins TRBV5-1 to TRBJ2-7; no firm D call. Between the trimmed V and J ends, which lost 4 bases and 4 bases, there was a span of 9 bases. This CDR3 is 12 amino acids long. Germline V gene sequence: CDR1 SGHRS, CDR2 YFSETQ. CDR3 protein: CASSMTGYEQYF. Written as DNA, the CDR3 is TGCGCCAGCAGCATGACCGGGTACGAGCAGTACTTC.

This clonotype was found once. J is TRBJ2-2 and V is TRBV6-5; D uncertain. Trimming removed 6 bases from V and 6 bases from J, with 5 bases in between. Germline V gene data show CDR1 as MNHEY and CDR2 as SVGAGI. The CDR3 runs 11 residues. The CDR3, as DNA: TGTGCCAGCAGCGCATCCGGGGAGCTGTTTTTT. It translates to CASSASGELFF.

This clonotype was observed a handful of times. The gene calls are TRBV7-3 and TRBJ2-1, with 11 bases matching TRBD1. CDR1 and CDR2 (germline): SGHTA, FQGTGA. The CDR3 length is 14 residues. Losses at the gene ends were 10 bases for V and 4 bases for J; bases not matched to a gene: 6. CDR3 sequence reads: CATAGTGGYNEQFF. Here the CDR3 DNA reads TGTGCCACCGCCGGGACAGGGGGATACAATGAGCAGTTCTTC.

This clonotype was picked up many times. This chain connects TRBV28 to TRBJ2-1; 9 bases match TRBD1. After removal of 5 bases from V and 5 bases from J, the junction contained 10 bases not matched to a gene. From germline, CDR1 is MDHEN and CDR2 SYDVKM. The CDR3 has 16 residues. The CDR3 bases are TGTGCCAGCAGTCACCCCTCCCGGGACAGGGACAATGAGCAGTTCTTC. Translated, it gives CASSHPSRDRDNEQFF.

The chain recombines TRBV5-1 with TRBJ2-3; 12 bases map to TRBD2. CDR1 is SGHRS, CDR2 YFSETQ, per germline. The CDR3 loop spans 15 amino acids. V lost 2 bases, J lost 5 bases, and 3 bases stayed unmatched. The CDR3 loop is CASSFGGLAGDTQYF. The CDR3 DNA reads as TGCGCCAGCAGCTTTGGGGGACTAGCGGGAGATACGCAGTATTTT.

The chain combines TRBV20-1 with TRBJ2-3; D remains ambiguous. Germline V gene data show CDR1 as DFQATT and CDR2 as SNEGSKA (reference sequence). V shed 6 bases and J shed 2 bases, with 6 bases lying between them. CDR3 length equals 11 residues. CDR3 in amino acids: CSAGYTDTQYF. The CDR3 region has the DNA TGCAGTGCGGGGTACACAGATACGCAGTATTTT.

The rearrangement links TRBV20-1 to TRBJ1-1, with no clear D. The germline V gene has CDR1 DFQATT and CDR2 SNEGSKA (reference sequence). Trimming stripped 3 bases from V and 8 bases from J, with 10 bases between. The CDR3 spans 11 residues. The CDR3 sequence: CSASPQVEAFF. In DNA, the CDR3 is TGCAGTGCTAGCCCCCAGGTCGAAGCTTTCTTT.

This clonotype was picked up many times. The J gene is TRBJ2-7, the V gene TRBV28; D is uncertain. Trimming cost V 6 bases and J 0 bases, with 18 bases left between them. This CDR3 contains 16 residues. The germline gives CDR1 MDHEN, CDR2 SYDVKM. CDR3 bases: TGTGCCAGCAGCCTCCGCCTCCAGATGACCTCCTACGAGCAGTACTTC. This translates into CASSLRLQMTSYEQYF.

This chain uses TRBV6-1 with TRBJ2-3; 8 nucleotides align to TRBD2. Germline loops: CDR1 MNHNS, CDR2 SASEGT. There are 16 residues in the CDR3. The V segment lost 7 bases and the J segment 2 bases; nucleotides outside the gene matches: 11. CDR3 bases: TGTGCCAGCACCACGGGACTAGACAGTGCCACAGATACGCAGTATTTT. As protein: CASTTGLDSATDTQYF.

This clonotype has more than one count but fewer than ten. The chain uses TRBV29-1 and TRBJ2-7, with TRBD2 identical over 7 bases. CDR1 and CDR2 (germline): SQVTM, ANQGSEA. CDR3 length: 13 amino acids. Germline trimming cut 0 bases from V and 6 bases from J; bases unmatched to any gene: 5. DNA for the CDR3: TGCAGCGTTGAAGATCGGGGGGTTGGCGAGCAGTACTTC. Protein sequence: CSVEDRGVGEQYF.

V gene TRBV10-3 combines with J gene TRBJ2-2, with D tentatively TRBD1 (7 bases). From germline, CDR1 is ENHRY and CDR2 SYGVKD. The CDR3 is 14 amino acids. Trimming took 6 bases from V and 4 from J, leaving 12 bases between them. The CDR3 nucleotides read TGTGCCATCAGGCGGGACAGCGGCACCGGGGAGCTGTTTTTT. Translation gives CAIRRDSGTGELFF.

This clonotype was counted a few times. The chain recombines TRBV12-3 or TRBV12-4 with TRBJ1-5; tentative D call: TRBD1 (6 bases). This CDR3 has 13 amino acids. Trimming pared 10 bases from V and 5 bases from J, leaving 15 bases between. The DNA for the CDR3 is TGTGCCACCTCAAGGCAGGGGTATCAGCCCCAGCATTTT. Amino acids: CATSRQGYQPQHF.

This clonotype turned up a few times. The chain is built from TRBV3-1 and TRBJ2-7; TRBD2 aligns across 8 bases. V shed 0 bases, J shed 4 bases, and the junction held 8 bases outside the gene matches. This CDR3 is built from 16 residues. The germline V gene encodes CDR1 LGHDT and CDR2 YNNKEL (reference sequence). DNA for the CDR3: TGTGCCAGCAGCCAAGATCTACGGGAGGGTGGATACGAGCAGTACTTC. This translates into CASSQDLREGGYEQYF.

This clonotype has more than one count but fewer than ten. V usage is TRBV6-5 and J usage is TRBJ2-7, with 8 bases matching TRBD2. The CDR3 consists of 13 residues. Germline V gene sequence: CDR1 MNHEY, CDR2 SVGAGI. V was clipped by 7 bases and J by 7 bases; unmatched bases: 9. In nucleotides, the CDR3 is TGTGCCAGCACCCTACCGGGGGGGGATGAGCAGTACTTC. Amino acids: CASTLPGGDEQYF.